A single sample is the source of the 3 T cell receptor beta chains below, sequenced in a study of chemoradiotherapy in HPV16-positive cancers. Produced via immunoSEQ multiplex PCR; TCRdb's table is partial and in-frame only. The data show 2,900 or so clones, with under 95% seen just once and approximately 4% held by the top ten. Source: tumor tissue, taken from a patient who underwent chemoradiotherapy. These receptors were obtained from a human donor with HPV-associated anogenital cancer.

The chain has TRBV2 and TRBJ2-5; perhaps D is TRBD1 or TRBD2 (5 bases each). V lost 8 bases, J lost 5 bases, and 15 bases lay in between. The CDR3 has 13 amino acids. CDR1 and CDR2 from the germline V gene are SNHLY and FYNNEI. CDR3 nucleotides: TGTGCCAGCGGGTGGGGGATCCAGGAGACCCAGTACTTC. It translates to CASGWGIQETQYF.

The J gene is TRBJ1-2, the V gene TRBV7-2; D is unresolved. Between the trimmed V and J ends, which lost 2 bases and 5 bases, there was a span of 15 bases. CDR1 SGHTA and CDR2 FQGNSA come from the germline V gene. CDR3 length: 15 residues. The CDR3 sequence is CASSLTFEGNYGYTF. The CDR3 DNA sequence: TGTGCCAGCAGCTTAACGTTCGAGGGTAATTATGGCTACACCTTC.

This chain connects TRBV30 to TRBJ1-2; D possibly corresponds to TRBD1 (5 bases). The length of the CDR3 is 14 residues. Germline CDR1 and CDR2: GTSNPN and SVGIG (reference sequence). V lost 2 bases and J 1 base, leaving 11 bases between the germline ends. The chain's CDR3 is CAWSPEGYNYGYTF. The CDR3 region has the DNA TGTGCCTGGAGTCCGGAGGGGTATAACTATGGCTACACCTTC. Looking up the rest from reference TRBV30 and TRBJ1-2 gives the full variable domain: SQTIHQWPATLVQPVGSPLSLECTVEGTSNPNLYWYRQAAGRGLQLLFYSVGIGQISSEVPQNLSASRPQDRQFILSSKKLLLSDSGFYLCAWSPEGYNYGYTFGSGTRLTVV.